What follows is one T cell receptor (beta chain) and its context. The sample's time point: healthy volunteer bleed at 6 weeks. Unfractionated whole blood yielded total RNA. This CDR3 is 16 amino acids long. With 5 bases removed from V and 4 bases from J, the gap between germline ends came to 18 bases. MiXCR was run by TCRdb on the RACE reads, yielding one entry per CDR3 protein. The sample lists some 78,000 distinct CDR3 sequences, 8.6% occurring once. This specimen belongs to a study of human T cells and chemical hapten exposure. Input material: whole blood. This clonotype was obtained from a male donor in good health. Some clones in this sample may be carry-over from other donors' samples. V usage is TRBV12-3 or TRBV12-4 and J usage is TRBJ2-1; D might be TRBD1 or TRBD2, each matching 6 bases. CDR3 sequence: CASSGLAGTWYNEQFF. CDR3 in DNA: TGTGCCAGCAGTGGGCTCGCGGGGACATGGTACAATGAGCAGTTCTTC.